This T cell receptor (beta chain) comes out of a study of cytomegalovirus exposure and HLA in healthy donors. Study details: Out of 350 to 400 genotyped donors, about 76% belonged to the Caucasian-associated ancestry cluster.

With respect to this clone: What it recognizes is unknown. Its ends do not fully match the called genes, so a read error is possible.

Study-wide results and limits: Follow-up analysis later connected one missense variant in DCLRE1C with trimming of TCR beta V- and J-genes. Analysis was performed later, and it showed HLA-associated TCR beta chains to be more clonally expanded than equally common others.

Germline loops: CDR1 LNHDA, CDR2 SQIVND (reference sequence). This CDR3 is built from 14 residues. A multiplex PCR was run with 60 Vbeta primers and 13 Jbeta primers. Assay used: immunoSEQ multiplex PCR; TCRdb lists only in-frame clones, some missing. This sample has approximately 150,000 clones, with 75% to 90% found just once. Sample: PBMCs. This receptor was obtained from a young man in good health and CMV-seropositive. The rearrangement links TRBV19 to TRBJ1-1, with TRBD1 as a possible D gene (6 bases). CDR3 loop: CASSVDRGSPSGVF. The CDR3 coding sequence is TGTGCCAGTAGTGTGGACCGCGGGTCACCGTCAGGGGTCTTT.